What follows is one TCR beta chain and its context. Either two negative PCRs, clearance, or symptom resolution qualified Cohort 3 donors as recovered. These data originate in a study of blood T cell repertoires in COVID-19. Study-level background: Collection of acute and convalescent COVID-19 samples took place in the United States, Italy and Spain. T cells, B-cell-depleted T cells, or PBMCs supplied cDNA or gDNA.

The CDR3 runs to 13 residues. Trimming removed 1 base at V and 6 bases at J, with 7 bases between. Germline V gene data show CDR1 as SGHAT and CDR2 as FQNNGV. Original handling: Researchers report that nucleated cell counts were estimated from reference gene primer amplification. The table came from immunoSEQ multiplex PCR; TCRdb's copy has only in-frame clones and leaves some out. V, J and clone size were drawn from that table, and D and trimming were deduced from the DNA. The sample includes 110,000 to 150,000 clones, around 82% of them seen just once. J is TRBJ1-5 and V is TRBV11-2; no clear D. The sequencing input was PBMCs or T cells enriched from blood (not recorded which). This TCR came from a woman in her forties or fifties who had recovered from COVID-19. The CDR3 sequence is CASSLGYGQPQHF. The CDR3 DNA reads TGTGCCAGCAGCTTAGGTTACGGTCAGCCCCAGCATTTT.